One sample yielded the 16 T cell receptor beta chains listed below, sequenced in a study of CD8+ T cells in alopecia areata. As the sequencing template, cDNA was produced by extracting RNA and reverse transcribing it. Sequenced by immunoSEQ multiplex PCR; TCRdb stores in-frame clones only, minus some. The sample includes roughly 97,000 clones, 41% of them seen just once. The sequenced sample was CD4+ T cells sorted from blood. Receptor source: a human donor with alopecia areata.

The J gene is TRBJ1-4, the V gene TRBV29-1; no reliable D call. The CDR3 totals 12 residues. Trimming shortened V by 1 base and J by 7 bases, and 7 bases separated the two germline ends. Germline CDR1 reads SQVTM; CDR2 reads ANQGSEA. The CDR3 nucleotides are TGCAGCGTTGAAGGGGGAGGTGAAAAACTGTTTTTT. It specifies CSVEGGGEKLFF. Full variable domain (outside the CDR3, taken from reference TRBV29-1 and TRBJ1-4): SAVISQKPSRDICQRGTSLTIQCQVDSQVTMMFWYRQQPGQSLTLIATANQGSEATYESGFVIDKFPISRPNLTFSTLTVSNMSPEDSSIYLCSVEGGGEKLFFGSGTQLSVL.

The CDR3 spells CSVGYDRPSGNTIYF. The CDR3 DNA sequence: TGCAGCGTTGGATATGACAGGCCCTCTGGAAACACCATATATTTT. This chain connects TRBV29-1 to TRBJ1-3, with D perhaps matching TRBD1 (6 bases). The V end lost 4 bases, the J end lost 0 bases, and 13 bases lay between the germline ends. There are 15 residues in the CDR3. The germline V gene encodes CDR1 SQVTM and CDR2 ANQGSEA.

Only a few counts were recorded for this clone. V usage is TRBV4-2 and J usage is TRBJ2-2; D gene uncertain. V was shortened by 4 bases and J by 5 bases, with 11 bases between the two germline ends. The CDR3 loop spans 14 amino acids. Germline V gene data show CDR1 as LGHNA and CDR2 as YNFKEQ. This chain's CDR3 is CASSPGEKTGELFF. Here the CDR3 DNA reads TGTGCCAGCAGCCCAGGAGAGAAAACCGGGGAGCTGTTTTTT.

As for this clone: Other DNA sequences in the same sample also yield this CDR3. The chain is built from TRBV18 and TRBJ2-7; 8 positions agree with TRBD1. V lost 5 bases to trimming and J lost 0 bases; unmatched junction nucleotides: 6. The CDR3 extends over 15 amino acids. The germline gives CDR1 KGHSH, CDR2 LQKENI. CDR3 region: CASSSGTGGSYEQYF. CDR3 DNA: TGTGCCAGCTCATCCGGAACAGGGGGCTCCTACGAGCAGTACTTC. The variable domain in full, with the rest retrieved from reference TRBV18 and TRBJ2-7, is NAGVMQNPRHLVRRRGQEARLRCSPMKGHSHVYWYRQLPEEGLKFMVYLQKENIIDESGMPKERFSAEFPKEGPSILRIQQVVRGDSAAYFCASSSGTGGSYEQYFGPGTRLTVT.

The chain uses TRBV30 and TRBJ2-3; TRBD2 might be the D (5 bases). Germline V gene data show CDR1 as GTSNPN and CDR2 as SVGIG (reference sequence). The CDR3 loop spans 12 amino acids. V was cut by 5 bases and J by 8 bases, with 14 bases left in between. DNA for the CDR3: TGTGCCTGGGAGCCTAGCCCCGGTACGCAGTATTTT. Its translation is CAWEPSPGTQYF.

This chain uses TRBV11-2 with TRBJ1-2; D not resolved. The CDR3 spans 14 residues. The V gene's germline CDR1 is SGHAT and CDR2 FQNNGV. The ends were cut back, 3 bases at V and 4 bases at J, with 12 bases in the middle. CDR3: CASSLSSGSYGYTF. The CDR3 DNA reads TGTGCCAGCAGCTTGTCAAGTGGAAGCTATGGCTACACCTTC.

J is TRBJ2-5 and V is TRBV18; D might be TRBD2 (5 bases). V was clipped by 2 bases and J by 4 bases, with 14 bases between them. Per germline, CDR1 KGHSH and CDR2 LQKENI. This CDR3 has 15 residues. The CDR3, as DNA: TGTGCCAGCTCACCATGGTTCTCGGGGAGAGAGACCCAGTACTTC. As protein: CASSPWFSGRETQYF. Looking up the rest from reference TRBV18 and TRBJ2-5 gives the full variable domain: NAGVMQNPRHLVRRRGQEARLRCSPMKGHSHVYWYRQLPEEGLKFMVYLQKENIIDESGMPKERFSAEFPKEGPSILRIQQVVRGDSAAYFCASSPWFSGRETQYFGPGTRLLVL.

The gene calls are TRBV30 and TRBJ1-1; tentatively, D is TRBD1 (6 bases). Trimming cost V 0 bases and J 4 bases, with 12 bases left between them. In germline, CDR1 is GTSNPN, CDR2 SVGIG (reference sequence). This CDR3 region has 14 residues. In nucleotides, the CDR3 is TGTGCCTGGAGTGTACTTGAAGGGGGCACTGAAGCTTTCTTT. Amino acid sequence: CAWSVLEGGTEAFF.

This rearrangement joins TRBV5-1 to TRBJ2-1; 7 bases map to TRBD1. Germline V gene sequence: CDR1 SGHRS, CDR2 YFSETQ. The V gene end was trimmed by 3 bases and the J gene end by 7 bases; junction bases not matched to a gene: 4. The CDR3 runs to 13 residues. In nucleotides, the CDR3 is TGCGCCAGCAGCTGGGCGACAGGGAATGAGCAGTTCTTC. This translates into CASSWATGNEQFF.

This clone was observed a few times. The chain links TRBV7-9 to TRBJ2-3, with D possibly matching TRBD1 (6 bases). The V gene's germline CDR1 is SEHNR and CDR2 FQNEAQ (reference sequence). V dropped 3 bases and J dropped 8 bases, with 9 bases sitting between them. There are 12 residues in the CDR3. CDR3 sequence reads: CASSFQQGTQYF. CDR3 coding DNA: TGTGCCAGCAGCTTCCAACAGGGTACGCAGTATTTT.

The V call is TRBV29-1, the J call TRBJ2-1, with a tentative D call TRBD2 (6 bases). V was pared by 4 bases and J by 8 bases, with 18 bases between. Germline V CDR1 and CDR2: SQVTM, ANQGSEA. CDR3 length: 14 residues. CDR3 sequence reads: CSVAGGTPGDEQFF. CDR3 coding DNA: TGCAGCGTTGCCGGAGGAACGCCGGGGGATGAGCAGTTCTTC.

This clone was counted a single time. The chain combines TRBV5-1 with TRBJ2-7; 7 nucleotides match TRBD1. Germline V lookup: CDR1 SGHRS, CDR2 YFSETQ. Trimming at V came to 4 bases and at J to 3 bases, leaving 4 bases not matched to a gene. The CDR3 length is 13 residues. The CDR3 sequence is CASSGTGVYEQYF. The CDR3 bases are TGCGCCAGCAGCGGAACAGGGGTCTACGAGCAGTACTTC.

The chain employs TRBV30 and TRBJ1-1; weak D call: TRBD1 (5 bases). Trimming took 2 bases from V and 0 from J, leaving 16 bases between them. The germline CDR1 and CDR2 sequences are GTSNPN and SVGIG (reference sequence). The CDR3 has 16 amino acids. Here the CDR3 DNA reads TGTGCCTGGAGTCTAGAACCGGGACTAATGAACACTGAAGCTTTCTTT. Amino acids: CAWSLEPGLMNTEAFF.

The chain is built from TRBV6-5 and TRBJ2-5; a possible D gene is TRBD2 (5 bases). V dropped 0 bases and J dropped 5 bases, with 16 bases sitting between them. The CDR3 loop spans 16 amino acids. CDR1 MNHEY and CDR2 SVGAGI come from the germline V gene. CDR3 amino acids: CASSYSIVRRGETQYF. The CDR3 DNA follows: TGTGCCAGCAGTTACTCGATTGTTCGCCGAGGGGAGACCCAGTACTTC.

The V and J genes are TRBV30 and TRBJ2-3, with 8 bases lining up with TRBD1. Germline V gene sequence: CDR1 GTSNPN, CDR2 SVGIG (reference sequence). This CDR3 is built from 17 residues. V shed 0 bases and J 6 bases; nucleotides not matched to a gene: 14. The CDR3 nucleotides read TGTGCCTGGAGTGTACGGTTTGTCAGGGGGCCAGGGGATACGCAGTATTTT. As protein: CAWSVRFVRGPGDTQYF. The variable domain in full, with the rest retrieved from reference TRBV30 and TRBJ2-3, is SQTIHQWPATLVQPVGSPLSLECTVEGTSNPNLYWYRQAAGRGLQLLFYSVGIGQISSEVPQNLSASRPQDRQFILSSKKLLLSDSGFYLCAWSVRFVRGPGDTQYFGPGTRLTVL.

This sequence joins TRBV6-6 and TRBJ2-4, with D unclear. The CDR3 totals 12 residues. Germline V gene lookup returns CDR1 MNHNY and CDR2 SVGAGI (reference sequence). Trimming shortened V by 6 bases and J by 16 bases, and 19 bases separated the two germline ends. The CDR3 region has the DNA TGTGCCAGCAGAATGCTGGGCCAAAGCGACTACTTC. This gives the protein CASRMLGQSDYF.